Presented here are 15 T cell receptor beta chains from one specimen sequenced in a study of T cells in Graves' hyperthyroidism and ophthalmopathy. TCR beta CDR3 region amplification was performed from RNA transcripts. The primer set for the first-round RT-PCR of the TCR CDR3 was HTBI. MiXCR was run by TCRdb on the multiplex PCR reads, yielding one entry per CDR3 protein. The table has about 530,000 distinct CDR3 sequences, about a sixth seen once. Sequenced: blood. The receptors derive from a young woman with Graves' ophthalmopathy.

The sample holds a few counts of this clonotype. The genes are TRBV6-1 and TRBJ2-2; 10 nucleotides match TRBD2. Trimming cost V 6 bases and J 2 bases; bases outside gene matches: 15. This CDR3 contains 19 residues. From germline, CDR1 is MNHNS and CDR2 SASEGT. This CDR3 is CASRISNIIAGGNTGELFF. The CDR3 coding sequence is TGTGCCAGCAGAATAAGTAACATCATAGCGGGGGGAAACACCGGGGAGCTGTTTTTT.

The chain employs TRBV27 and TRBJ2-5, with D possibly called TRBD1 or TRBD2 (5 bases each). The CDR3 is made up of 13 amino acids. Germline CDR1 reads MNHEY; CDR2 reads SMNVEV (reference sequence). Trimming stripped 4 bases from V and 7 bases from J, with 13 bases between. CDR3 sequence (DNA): TGTGCCAGCAGTTGGGGACCGGCCAGGACCCAGTACTTC. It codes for CASSWGPARTQYF.

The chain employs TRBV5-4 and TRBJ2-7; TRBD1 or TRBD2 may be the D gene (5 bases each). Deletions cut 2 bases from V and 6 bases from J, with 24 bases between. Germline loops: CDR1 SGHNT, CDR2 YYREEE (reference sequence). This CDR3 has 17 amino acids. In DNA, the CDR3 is TGTGCCAGCAGCTTAACCCTATTCCGGGACCTTAGTCGCGAGCAGTACTTC. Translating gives CASSLTLFRDLSREQYF.

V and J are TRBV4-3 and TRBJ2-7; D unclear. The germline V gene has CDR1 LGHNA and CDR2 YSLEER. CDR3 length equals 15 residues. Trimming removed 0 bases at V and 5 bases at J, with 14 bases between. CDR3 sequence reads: CASSQDGLLRDEQYF. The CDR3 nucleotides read TGCGCCAGCAGCCAAGATGGGCTCCTTCGGGACGAGCAGTACTTC.

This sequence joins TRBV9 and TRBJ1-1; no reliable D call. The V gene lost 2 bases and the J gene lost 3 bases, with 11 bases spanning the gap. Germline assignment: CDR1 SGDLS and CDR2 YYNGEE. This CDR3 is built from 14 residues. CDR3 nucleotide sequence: TGTGCCAGCAGCGTCAGTGTGTGGGACACTGAAGCTTTCTTT. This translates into CASSVSVWDTEAFF.

This CDR3 is CASSITLEVAETQYF. The CDR3 nucleotides read TGTGCCAGCAGCATCACTTTGGAGGTAGCCGAGACCCAGTACTTC. The V gene is TRBV5-6, the J gene TRBJ2-5; D perhaps matches TRBD2 (5 bases). V was pared by 4 bases and J by 5 bases, with 18 bases between. CDR1 and CDR2 from the germline V gene are SGHDT and YYEEEE. This CDR3 is built from 15 residues.

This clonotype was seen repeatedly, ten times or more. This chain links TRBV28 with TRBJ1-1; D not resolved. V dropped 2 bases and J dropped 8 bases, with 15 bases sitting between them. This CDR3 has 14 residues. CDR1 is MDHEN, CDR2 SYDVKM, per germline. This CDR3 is CASSLKPGSREAFF. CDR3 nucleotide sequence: TGTGCCAGCAGTTTAAAGCCGGGGAGCAGAGAAGCTTTCTTT. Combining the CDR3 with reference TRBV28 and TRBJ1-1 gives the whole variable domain DVKVTQSSRYLVKRTGEKVFLECVQDMDHENMFWYRQDPGLGLRLIYFSYDVKMKEKGDIPEGYSVSREKKERFSLILESASTNQTSMYLCASSLKPGSREAFFGQGTRLTVV.

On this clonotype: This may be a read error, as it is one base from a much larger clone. This CDR3 is CASRQGNSNQPLHF. For the CDR3, the DNA is TGTGCCAGTCGACAGGGCAATAGCAATCAGCCCCTGCATTTT. The chain employs TRBV12-3 or TRBV12-4 and TRBJ1-5, with 7 bases matching TRBD1. The CDR3 length is 14 residues.

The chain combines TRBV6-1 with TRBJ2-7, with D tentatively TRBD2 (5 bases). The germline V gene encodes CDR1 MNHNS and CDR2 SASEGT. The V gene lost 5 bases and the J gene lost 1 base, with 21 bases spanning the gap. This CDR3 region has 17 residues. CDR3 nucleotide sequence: TGTGCCAGCAGTATCGCGAGCGGAGGCTTAATTTCCTACGAGCAGTACTTC. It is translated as CASSIASGGLISYEQYF.

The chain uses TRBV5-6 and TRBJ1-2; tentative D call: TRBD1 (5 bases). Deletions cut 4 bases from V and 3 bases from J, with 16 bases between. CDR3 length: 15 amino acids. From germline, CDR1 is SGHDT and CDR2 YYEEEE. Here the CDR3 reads CASSPVEGDYYGYTF. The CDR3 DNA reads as TGTGCCAGCAGCCCGGTGGAAGGGGATTACTATGGCTACACCTTC.

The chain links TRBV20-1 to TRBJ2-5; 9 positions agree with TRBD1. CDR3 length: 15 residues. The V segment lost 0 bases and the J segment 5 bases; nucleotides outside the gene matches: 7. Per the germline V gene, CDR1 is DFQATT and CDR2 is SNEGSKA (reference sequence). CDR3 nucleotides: TGCAGTGCTAGAGATGGGGACAGGGATTTGGAGACCCAGTACTTC. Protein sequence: CSARDGDRDLETQYF.

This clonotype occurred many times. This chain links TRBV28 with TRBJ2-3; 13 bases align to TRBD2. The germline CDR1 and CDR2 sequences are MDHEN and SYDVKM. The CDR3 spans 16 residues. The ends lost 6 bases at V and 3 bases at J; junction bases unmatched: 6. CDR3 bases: TGTGCCAGCAGGACTAGCGGGGGGTGGAGGACAGATACGCAGTATTTT. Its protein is CASRTSGGWRTDTQYF.

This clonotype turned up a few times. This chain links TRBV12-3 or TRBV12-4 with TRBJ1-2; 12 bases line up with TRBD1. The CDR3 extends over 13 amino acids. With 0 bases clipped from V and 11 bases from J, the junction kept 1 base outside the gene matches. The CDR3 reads CASSLAGQGAYTF. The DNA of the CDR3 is TGTGCCAGCAGTTTAGCGGGACAGGGGGCATACACCTTC.

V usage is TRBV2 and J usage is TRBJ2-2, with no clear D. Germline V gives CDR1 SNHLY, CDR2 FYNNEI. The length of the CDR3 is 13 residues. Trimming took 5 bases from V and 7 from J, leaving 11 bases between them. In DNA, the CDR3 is TGTGCCAGCAGTCTCGACTCGGGCGGGGAGCTGTTTTTT. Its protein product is CASSLDSGGELFF.

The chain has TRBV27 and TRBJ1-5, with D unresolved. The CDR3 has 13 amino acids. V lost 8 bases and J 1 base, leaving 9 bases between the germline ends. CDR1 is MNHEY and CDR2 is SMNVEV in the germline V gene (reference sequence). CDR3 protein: CASGLASNQPQHF. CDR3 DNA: TGTGCCAGCGGGTTGGCAAGCAATCAGCCCCAGCATTTT.